Presented here are 27 T cell receptor beta chains from one specimen sequenced in a study of CD8+CD57+ T cells in acquired aplastic anemia. The template for TCR beta VDJ and CDR3 sequence profiling was genomic DNA. Via MiXCR, TCRdb re-called the reads, giving one row per CDR3 protein. The profile shows roughly 150,000 distinct CDR3 sequences, approximately 40% of them singletons. The sequenced material came from sorted CD4+, CD8+, or CD8+CD57+ T cells (not recorded which) from PBMCs. These receptors all come from a human donor in good health.

Comment on this clonotype: An end of the junction does not agree with germline; a read error may underlie this. J is TRBJ1-4 and V is TRBV7-2, with D unclear. Germline CDR1 reads SGHTA; CDR2 reads FQGNSA. This CDR3 comprises 13 residues. The CDR3 spells CVSSPGPNEKLFF. The CDR3 bases are TGTGTCAGCAGCCCCGGACCTAATGAAAAACTGTTTTTT.

This clonotype occurred many times. This chain links TRBV9 with TRBJ1-4; D ambiguous. V was cut by 7 bases and J by 7 bases, with 14 bases left in between. Germline V gives CDR1 SGDLS, CDR2 YYNGEE. The CDR3 has 13 amino acids. The DNA of the CDR3 is TGTGCCAGCGGCACCTTATTTGGTGAAAAACTGTTTTTT. It codes for CASGTLFGEKLFF.

This clonotype was counted ten times or more. V is TRBV6-1 and J is TRBJ1-1; D remains ambiguous. The V end lost 5 bases, the J end lost 1 base, and 2 bases lay between the germline ends. The CDR3 totals 11 residues. Germline CDR1 MNHNS, CDR2 SASEGT. The CDR3 protein is CASSKNTEAFF. As DNA, the CDR3 is TGTGCCAGCAGTAAGAACACTGAAGCTTTCTTT.

Concerning this clonotype: One end of the junction varies from germline; a read error may be responsible. The rearrangement joins TRBV11-1 to TRBJ1-5, with D possibly TRBD1 on 5 matching bases. This CDR3 has 16 amino acids. The germline V gene encodes CDR1 SGHAT and CDR2 FQDESV (reference sequence). As DNA, the CDR3 is TGTGCCAGCAGCTCGGGAGGGACCATTCGGAATCAGCCTCAGCATTTT. Its protein product is CASSSGGTIRNQPQHF.

This clonotype was found once. The V gene is TRBV3-1, the J gene TRBJ2-7, with 7 bases matching TRBD1. Per germline, CDR1 LGHDT and CDR2 YNNKEL (reference sequence). V gave up 0 bases and J gave up 13 bases; unmatched junction bases: 6. CDR3 length equals 12 residues. The chain's CDR3 is CASSQDGQVQYF. In nucleotides, the CDR3 is TGTGCCAGCAGCCAAGATGGACAGGTGCAATACTTC.

This chain links TRBV24-1 with TRBJ1-1; D not resolved. With 9 bases removed from V and 8 bases from J, the gap between germline ends came to 18 bases. The CDR3 sequence is 13 residues long. Germline V CDR1 and CDR2: KGHDR, SFDVKD. This CDR3 reads CATENPTRSEAFF. DNA of the CDR3: TGTGCCACCGAGAACCCCACAAGGTCAGAAGCTTTCTTT.

The chain recombines TRBV7-2 with TRBJ2-5; 8 bases align to TRBD1. V gave up 5 bases and J gave up 5 bases; unmatched junction bases: 7. The germline V gene encodes CDR1 SGHTA and CDR2 FQGNSA. The CDR3 has 14 amino acids. CDR3 protein: CASSPATGDETQYF. The CDR3 DNA reads TGTGCCAGCAGCCCGGCGACAGGGGACGAGACCCAGTACTTC.

This clonotype was detected a few times. The chain has TRBV7-7 and TRBJ2-5; D unresolved. The ends were cut back, 5 bases at V and 4 bases at J, with 11 bases in the middle. This CDR3 region has 13 residues. Germline lookup yields CDR1 SSHAT and CDR2 FNYEAQ (reference sequence). The CDR3 DNA reads as TGTGCCAGCAGCCTCCGAACCTCAGAGACCCAGTACTTC. Its translation: CASSLRTSETQYF.

In this sample, this clonotype turned up many times. CDR3 sequence: CASSLVVGYEQYF. The CDR3 nucleotides read TGCGCCAGCAGCTTGGTGGTGGGGTACGAGCAGTACTTC. V gene TRBV5-1 combines with J gene TRBJ2-7; D is undetermined. This CDR3 is 13 amino acids long. Germline-derived CDR1 and CDR2 are SGHRS and YFSETQ. Trimming shortened V by 0 bases and J by 4 bases, and 8 bases separated the two germline ends.

Note on this clonotype: A much larger clonotype is one base distant, so this may be a read error. J is TRBJ2-1 and V is TRBV6-1, with 8 bases lining up with TRBD2. CDR1 MNHNS and CDR2 SASEGT come from the germline V gene. The length of the CDR3 is 15 residues. The CDR3 loop is CVSSLTSGAYNEQFF. The CDR3 nucleotides are TGTGTCAGCAGTCTAACTAGCGGAGCCTACAATGAGCAGTTCTTC.

The chain has TRBV9 and TRBJ2-7, with D tentatively TRBD1 (6 bases). V lost 1 base and J lost 2, with 10 bases in between. The germline V gene has CDR1 SGDLS and CDR2 YYNGEE. This CDR3 is 14 amino acids long. The chain's CDR3 is CASSVTDSPYEQYF. Written as DNA, the CDR3 is TGTGCCAGCAGCGTAACGGACAGCCCCTACGAGCAGTACTTC.

The chain carries TRBV7-2 and TRBJ1-5; D call uncertain. Germline V gene lookup returns CDR1 SGHTA and CDR2 FQGNSA. The V end lost 3 bases, the J end lost 0 bases, and 9 bases lay between the germline ends. The CDR3 covers 15 residues. In DNA, the CDR3 is TGTGCCAGCAGCTTGGTACGGAATAGCAATCAGCCCCAGCATTTT. The encoded protein is CASSLVRNSNQPQHF.

Concerning this clonotype: This clone may be a read error of a much larger clone one base away. The CDR3 region is CAISYSGNSISYEQYF. CDR3 nucleotide sequence: TGTGCCATCAGTTACTCGGGTAATTCCATATCCTACGAGCAGTACTTC. This rearrangement joins TRBV10-3 to TRBJ2-7; D not certain. From germline, CDR1 is ENHRY and CDR2 SYGVKD. This CDR3 is built from 16 residues. Trimming took off 5 bases at V and 1 base at J, with 18 bases between the two ends.

This clonotype showed up many times. The chain combines TRBV29-1 with TRBJ1-3; D remains unclear. Germline assignment: CDR1 SQVTM and CDR2 ANQGSEA. The CDR3 runs to 11 residues. V was shortened by 3 bases and J by 8 bases, with 8 bases between the two germline ends. The CDR3 bases are TGCAGCGTTGAGGTCGTGGACACCATATATTTT. Translation gives CSVEVVDTIYF.

The chain has TRBV6-5 and TRBJ1-2; D may be TRBD1 (5 bases). CDR1 is MNHEY and CDR2 is SVGAGI in the germline V gene. Between the trimmed V and J ends, which lost 7 bases and 1 base, there was a span of 10 bases. The CDR3 spans 13 residues. The CDR3 region is CASITDSNYGYTF. The CDR3 nucleotides read TGTGCCAGCATTACTGACAGTAACTATGGCTACACCTTC.

This clonotype occurred many times. The J gene is TRBJ1-3, the V gene TRBV4-2; no definite D call. The CDR3 is 13 residues long. The germline V and J ends were trimmed by 0 bases and 7 bases, with 7 bases remaining between them. Germline assignment: CDR1 LGHNA and CDR2 YNFKEQ. The CDR3 protein is CASSQDTRNTIYF. Here the CDR3 DNA reads TGTGCCAGCAGCCAAGATACCCGGAACACCATATATTTT.

About this clonotype: Germline is not matched at one junction end, which may reflect a read error. The CDR3 sequence: CASGYGGFQETQYF. CDR3 DNA: TGTGCCAGCGGTTATGGGGGTTTCCAAGAGACCCAGTACTTC. The V gene is TRBV6-5, the J gene TRBJ2-5; possibly TRBD1 or TRBD2 for D (5 bases each). This CDR3 region has 14 residues. CDR1 and CDR2 from the germline V gene are MNHEY and SVGAGI.

The V gene is TRBV2, the J gene TRBJ2-3; D not resolved. The CDR3 extends over 15 amino acids. Germline CDR1 reads SNHLY; CDR2 reads FYNNEI. Deletions cut 6 bases from V and 2 bases from J, with 15 bases between. The CDR3 loop reads CASRAGRRDTDTQYF. The CDR3 DNA sequence: TGTGCCAGCAGAGCCGGGCGGCGTGACACAGATACGCAGTATTTT.

This clonotype was recorded at least ten times. V and J are TRBV9 and TRBJ2-1; 7 bases align to TRBD2. There are 15 residues in the CDR3. Trimming took 3 bases from V and 8 from J; bases not matched to a gene: 11. Germline V CDR1 and CDR2: SGDLS, YYNGEE. The CDR3 region has the DNA TGTGCCAGCAGCGGCGGGAGTTTGGTCGGCTATGAGCAGTTCTTC. This encodes CASSGGSLVGYEQFF.

The chain links TRBV20-1 to TRBJ1-2; 10 positions agree with TRBD1. Trimming cost V 1 base and J 7 bases; bases outside gene matches: 3. The CDR3 has 13 residues. Germline CDR1 DFQATT, CDR2 SNEGSKA (reference sequence). In DNA, the CDR3 is TGCAGTGCTAGAGGACAGGGGGCCGGTGGCTACACCTTC. It codes for CSARGQGAGGYTF.

V and J are TRBV7-9 and TRBJ2-3; D ambiguous. The CDR3 has 13 residues. The V and J ends lost 5 bases and 4 bases respectively, with 10 bases between them. CDR1 is SEHNR, CDR2 FQNEAQ, per germline (reference sequence). CDR3 in amino acids: CASSAGPADTQYF. DNA of the CDR3: TGTGCCAGCAGCGCTGGACCGGCAGATACGCAGTATTTT.

This clonotype has a count of ten or more. The rearrangement uses TRBV9 and TRBJ2-5; D is unclear. Germline loops: CDR1 SGDLS, CDR2 YYNGEE. With 3 bases removed from V and 0 bases from J, the gap between germline ends came to 0 bases. This CDR3 region has 11 residues. CDR3 protein: CASSDQETQYF. CDR3 bases: TGTGCCAGCAGCGACCAAGAGACCCAGTACTTC. The entire variable domain, with the rest obtained from reference TRBV9 and TRBJ2-5, is as follows: DSGVTQTPKHLITATGQRVTLRCSPRSGDLSVYWYQQSLDQGLQFLIQYYNGEERAKGNILERFSAQQFPDLHSELNLSSLELGDSALYFCASSDQETQYFGPGTRLLVL.

This clonotype was recorded many times. This rearrangement joins TRBV12-3 or TRBV12-4 to TRBJ2-7; a possible D gene is TRBD1 (5 bases). The CDR3 has 15 amino acids. V was trimmed by 5 bases and J by 4 bases, leaving 18 bases between them. CDR3 in amino acids: CASSASRRYRYEQYF. As DNA, the CDR3 is TGTGCCAGCAGTGCAAGTAGGCGCTACAGGTACGAGCAGTACTTC.

This clonotype has only one observation. This may come from a read error, since a much larger clone is one base off. The chain employs TRBV4-2 and TRBJ2-1, with 11 bases aligning to TRBD2. From germline, CDR1 is LGHNA and CDR2 YNFKEQ. The CDR3 totals 19 residues. J gave up 9 bases and V 2 bases, and 18 bases lay outside the gene matches. CDR3 DNA sequence: TGTGCCAGCAGCCAACCTAAATACACTAGCGGGAGTGGTGGGAGTGAGCAGTTCTTC. Translated, it gives CASSQPKYTSGSGGSEQFF.

This clonotype was detected only a few times. The chain combines TRBV7-9 with TRBJ1-6; no clear D gene. The CDR3 covers 13 residues. V was shortened by 7 bases and J by 8 bases, with 12 bases between the two germline ends. CDR1 is SEHNR, CDR2 FQNEAQ, per germline (reference sequence). CDR3 amino acids: CASNGQRDSPLHF. In DNA form, the CDR3 reads TGTGCCAGCAACGGGCAGCGAGATTCACCCCTCCACTTT.

This clonotype was observed at least ten times. In DNA form, the CDR3 reads TGTGCCAGCAGCTCGGACAGGGCGAGGGCTTTCTTT. Amino acid sequence: CASSSDRARAFF. This chain uses TRBV7-2 with TRBJ1-1, with TRBD1 matching 8 bases. Trimming took 4 bases from V and 11 from J; bases not matched to a gene: 6. The germline gives CDR1 SGHTA, CDR2 FQGNSA. The CDR3 is 12 residues long.

This clonotype showed up just a few times. The CDR3 spells CASSLGRKRFSPLHF. CDR3 bases: TGCGCCAGCAGCTTGGGTCGAAAGAGATTCTCACCCCTCCACTTT. J is TRBJ1-6 and V is TRBV5-1; D unclear. The CDR3 sequence is 15 residues long. The V end lost 0 bases, the J end lost 10 bases, and 14 bases lay between the germline ends. From germline, CDR1 is SGHRS and CDR2 YFSETQ.